This T cell receptor (beta chain) was observed in a study of shared clonotypes between healthy human individuals. Study-wide results and caveats: Sampling covered nothing but blood. Tissue TCR repertoires likely differ from those found in blood. Unshared clonotypes carried lower generation probabilities than those common to all four donors.

As concerns this clone: Its antigen is not identified.

V dropped 5 bases and J dropped 0; count of bases not matched to a gene: 3. The CDR3 contains 14 residues. Germline CDR1 GTSNPN, CDR2 SVGIG (reference sequence). Some clones are missing from TCRdb's copy, which holds only in-frame ones; the method was immunoSEQ multiplex PCR. This sample has about 600,000 clones, with more than 95% found just once. The chain carries TRBV30 and TRBJ1-3, with 8 positions matching TRBD1. Sequencing was carried out using naive CD4+ T cells sorted from blood. Subset defined: CD45RA+ positively selected. The clonotype comes from a woman aged 25 to 39 in good health. The CDR3: CAWCRGHSGNTIYF. CDR3 DNA: TGTGCCTGGTGCAGGGGGCACTCTGGAAACACCATATATTTT. Full variable domain (rest looked up from reference TRBV30 and TRBJ1-3): SQTIHQWPATLVQPVGSPLSLECTVEGTSNPNLYWYRQAAGRGLQLLFYSVGIGQISSEVPQNLSASRPQDRQFILSSKKLLLSDSGFYLCAWCRGHSGNTIYFGEGSWLTVV.